These T cell receptor beta chains were read from a single sample in a study of identical twins. TCRdb recomputed calls from the 5' RACE reads with MiXCR, one row per CDR3 protein. The sample lists 350,000 to 500,000 distinct CDR3 sequences, roughly 20% occurring once. Sequencing input: naive T cells sorted from blood. All receptors come from a man over 45 in good health. Each CDR3 is given with its conserved first and last residue. The D gene is left open where the match is weak. Where a row states a size, it is once, few, many or the class of an expanded clone; other rows omit it.

CDR3aa: CASSFTGRGLDTQYF
CDR3nt: TGTGCCAGCAGCTTTACAGGGCGAGGCTTGGATACGCAGTATTTT
j_gene: TRBJ2-3
abundance: NA
v_gene: TRBV7-8
d_gene: NA

CDR3aa: CASSLALAGGSQYF
CDR3nt: TGTGCCAGCAGCTTAGCACTAGCGGGAGGCTCGCAGTATTTT
j_gene: TRBJ2-3
abundance: NA
v_gene: TRBV7-2
d_gene: TRBD2

CDR3aa: CASSPEAAAEQYF
CDR3nt: TGTGCCAGCAGCCCGGAGGCCGCCGCCGAGCAGTACTTC
j_gene: TRBJ2-7
abundance: many
v_gene: TRBV5-6
d_gene: NA

CDR3aa: CACVGDSYEQFF
CDR3nt: TGTGCCTGTGTTGGGGATTCGTATGAGCAGTTCTTC
j_gene: TRBJ2-1
abundance: many
v_gene: TRBV30
d_gene: NA

CDR3aa: CASSLEPINRAYEQYF
CDR3nt: TGCGCCAGCAGCTTGGAACCGATCAACCGAGCCTACGAGCAGTACTTC
j_gene: TRBJ2-7
abundance: few
v_gene: TRBV5-1
d_gene: NA

CDR3aa: CASSLIQGSRYEQYF
CDR3nt: TGTGCCAGCAGCTTAATTCAGGGAAGTAGGTACGAGCAGTACTTC
j_gene: TRBJ2-7
abundance: many
v_gene: TRBV7-6
d_gene: NA

CDR3aa: CASSWAKGGNTEAFF
CDR3nt: TGTGCCAGCAGCTGGGCCAAGGGGGGGAACACTGAAGCTTTCTTT
j_gene: TRBJ1-1
abundance: few
v_gene: TRBV5-6
d_gene: NA

CDR3aa: CASSLGLAGTNEQFF
CDR3nt: TGCGCCAGCAGCTTGGGACTAGCCGGAACAAATGAGCAGTTCTTC
j_gene: TRBJ2-1
abundance: many
v_gene: TRBV5-1
d_gene: TRBD2

CDR3aa: CASSLQGASGNTIYF
CDR3nt: TGTGCCAGCAGTTTACAGGGGGCTTCTGGAAACACCATATATTTT
j_gene: TRBJ1-3
abundance: few
v_gene: TRBV12-3/TRBV12-4
d_gene: TRBD1

CDR3aa: CSANRGLAGGSYEQYF
CDR3nt: TGCAGTGCTAACCGTGGGCTAGCGGGAGGTTCCTACGAGCAGTACTTC
j_gene: TRBJ2-7
abundance: NA
v_gene: TRBV20-1
d_gene: TRBD2

CDR3aa: CASRAGPHGGGELFF
CDR3nt: TGTGCCAGCAGAGCCGGGCCGCACGGCGGCGGGGAGCTGTTTTTT
j_gene: TRBJ2-2
abundance: NA
v_gene: TRBV27
d_gene: NA

CDR3aa: CASSESSELNSPLHF
CDR3nt: TGCGCCAGCAGTGAGTCCTCAGAGTTGAATTCACCCCTCCACTTT
j_gene: TRBJ1-6
abundance: NA
v_gene: TRBV10-2
d_gene: NA

CDR3aa: CVFGQGFGTGELFF
CDR3nt: TGTGTATTCGGACAGGGGTTTGGGACCGGGGAGCTGTTTTTT
j_gene: TRBJ2-2
abundance: few
v_gene: TRBV30
d_gene: TRBD1

CDR3aa: CASSWGQGIKEAFF
CDR3nt: TGTGCCAGCAGCTGGGGCCAGGGGATTAAGGAAGCTTTCTTT
j_gene: TRBJ1-1
abundance: NA
v_gene: TRBV5-5
d_gene: NA

CDR3aa: CASNLGQNTEAFF
CDR3nt: TGTGCCAGCAATCTCGGACAGAACACTGAAGCTTTCTTT
j_gene: TRBJ1-1
abundance: NA
v_gene: TRBV12-3/TRBV12-4
d_gene: NA

CDR3aa: CASSEQGRGNQPQHF
CDR3nt: TGTGCCAGCAGCGAACAGGGCAGGGGCAATCAGCCCCAGCATTTT
j_gene: TRBJ1-5
abundance: NA
v_gene: TRBV28
d_gene: NA

CDR3aa: CASSHEGGEQYF
CDR3nt: TGTGCCAGCAGCCACGAGGGTGGCGAGCAGTACTTC
j_gene: TRBJ2-7
abundance: NA
v_gene: TRBV7-9
d_gene: NA

CDR3aa: CASSYFPGQGPYEQYF
CDR3nt: TGTGCCAGCAGTTATTTCCCGGGACAGGGGCCCTACGAGCAGTACTTC
j_gene: TRBJ2-7
abundance: few
v_gene: TRBV6-5
d_gene: TRBD1

CDR3aa: CASSIPTGAGTEAFF
CDR3nt: TGTGCCAGCAGCATTCCCACAGGGGCTGGGACTGAAGCTTTCTTT
j_gene: TRBJ1-1
abundance: few
v_gene: TRBV5-4
d_gene: TRBD1

CDR3aa: CASSFRFKGSYNEQFF
CDR3nt: TGTGCCAGCAGCTTCAGGTTTAAGGGCTCCTACAATGAGCAGTTCTTC
j_gene: TRBJ2-1
abundance: many
v_gene: TRBV7-2
d_gene: NA

CDR3aa: CASSLPGGRYTDTQYF
CDR3nt: TGTGCCAGCAGCTTGCCCGGAGGGCGGTACACAGATACGCAGTATTTT
j_gene: TRBJ2-3
abundance: many
v_gene: TRBV7-2
d_gene: NA

CDR3aa: CASSPRTGQKEKLFF
CDR3nt: TGTGCCAGCAGTCCCCGGACAGGTCAAAAGGAAAAACTGTTTTTT
j_gene: TRBJ1-4
abundance: many
v_gene: TRBV2
d_gene: TRBD1

CDR3aa: CASSTRDYATSGANVLTF
CDR3nt: TGTGCCAGCAGTACCCGGGACTATGCCACCTCTGGGGCCAACGTCCTGACTTTC
j_gene: TRBJ2-6
abundance: many
v_gene: TRBV12-3/TRBV12-4
d_gene: TRBD2

CDR3aa: CASSFTRGDTDTQYF
CDR3nt: TGTGCCAGCAGCTTTACGCGGGGGGACACAGATACGCAGTATTTT
j_gene: TRBJ2-3
abundance: NA
v_gene: TRBV11-2
d_gene: TRBD2

CDR3aa: CASSSPSTGTGQYF
CDR3nt: TGCGCCAGCAGTTCACCTTCCACCGGGACAGGGCAGTATTTT
j_gene: TRBJ2-3
abundance: many
v_gene: TRBV5-1
d_gene: TRBD1

CDR3aa: CASSIGPGPRDTQYF
CDR3nt: TGTGCCAGTAGTATAGGGCCGGGACCCCGGGATACGCAGTATTTT
j_gene: TRBJ2-3
abundance: many
v_gene: TRBV19
d_gene: NA

CDR3aa: CASSRLSGVSTDTQYF
CDR3nt: TGTGCCAGCAGTCGTCTGAGCGGGGTTAGCACAGATACGCAGTATTTT
j_gene: TRBJ2-3
abundance: few
v_gene: TRBV6-1
d_gene: TRBD2

CDR3aa: CASGGENGF
CDR3nt: TGTGCCAGCGGTGGGGAGAATGGCTTC
j_gene: TRBJ1-2
abundance: few
v_gene: TRBV7-9
d_gene: NA

CDR3aa: CSVVPGTSGQETQYF
CDR3nt: TGCAGCGTTGTCCCCGGGACTAGCGGCCAAGAGACCCAGTACTTC
j_gene: TRBJ2-5
abundance: many
v_gene: TRBV29-1
d_gene: TRBD2

CDR3aa: CASSHLVSPDTQYF
CDR3nt: TGTGCCAGCAGCCATCTCGTTTCCCCAGATACGCAGTATTTT
j_gene: TRBJ2-3
abundance: few
v_gene: TRBV14
d_gene: NA

CDR3aa: CASSKGPTDTQYF
CDR3nt: TGCGCCAGCAGCAAGGGACCGACAGATACGCAGTATTTT
j_gene: TRBJ2-3
abundance: few
v_gene: TRBV5-1
d_gene: NA

CDR3aa: CASSESRDYGYTF
CDR3nt: TGTGCCAGCAGTGAATCTCGGGACTATGGCTACACCTTC
j_gene: TRBJ1-2
abundance: many
v_gene: TRBV25-1
d_gene: NA